The source of this TCR beta chain is a study of blood T cell repertoires in COVID-19. Study background: Spain, Italy and the United States supplied samples that represented acute and convalescent COVID-19. In each case, the material was cDNA or gDNA derived from T cells, B-cell-depleted T cells, or PBMCs.

This clone was seen a few times. In the study's own analysis: By means of reference gene primer amplification, nucleated cell counts were estimated. Generated by immunoSEQ multiplex PCR, the TCRdb table keeps only in-frame clones and is missing some. V, J and clone size were drawn from that table, and D and trimming were deduced from the DNA. Of approximately 54,000 clones listed, more than 70% are singletons. The V end was cut by 5 bases, the J end by 4 bases, with 9 bases between. Germline loops: CDR1 SGHAT, CDR2 FQNNGV. The CDR3 runs to 13 residues. The TCR comes from a human donor in a cohort sampled during active COVID-19. This chain connects TRBV11-2 to TRBJ1-3; D uncertain. The sample consisted of peripheral blood. The CDR3 region is CASSQVRGNTIYF. The CDR3 DNA is TGTGCCAGCAGCCAAGTCCGGGGAAACACCATATATTTT.